Below are 7 T cell receptor beta chains sequenced from a single sample in a study of identical twins. TCRdb re-analysed the 5' RACE reads in MiXCR, keeping a single row per CDR3 protein. The sample records about 1.7 million distinct CDR3 sequences, about 30% being singletons. The sequenced material came from cord blood. These receptors all stem from a newborn girl in good health.

This rearrangement joins TRBV9 to TRBJ2-4; 9 bases map to TRBD2. The DNA matches TRBJ2-7 better at its end, which makes the J call doubtful. CDR1 and CDR2 from the germline V gene are SGDLS and YYNGEE. The CDR3 is 16 residues long. CDR3 in amino acids: CASSVLAGRMVYEQYF. Here the CDR3 DNA reads TGTGCCAGCAGCGTACTAGCGGGACGGATGGTCTACGAGCAGTACTTC.

The V call is TRBV6-6, the J call TRBJ2-5; possible D gene TRBD1, 5 bases. The CDR3 totals 15 residues. Germline values: CDR1 MNHNY, CDR2 SVGAGI (reference sequence). Trimming shortened V by 2 bases and J by 2 bases, and 12 bases separated the two germline ends. In DNA form, the CDR3 reads TGTGCCAGCAGTTACCCGCTCACAGGACAAGAGACCCAGTACTTC. Protein: CASSYPLTGQETQYF.

Concerning this clonotype: A much larger clone lies one base from this, so it may be a read error. The chain carries TRBV13 and TRBJ1-2; maybe TRBD1 (5 bases). V lost 5 bases and J lost 7, with 11 bases in between. CDR3 length: 12 residues. Germline V CDR1 and CDR2: PRHDT, FYEKMQ (reference sequence). The CDR3, as DNA: TGTGCCAGCAGCCTCCGACAGCGTGGCTACACCTTC. Translating gives CASSLRQRGYTF.

This chain joins TRBV28 and TRBJ1-4; 7 bases are a match to TRBD1. Losses at the gene ends were 2 bases for V and 4 bases for J; bases not matched to a gene: 13. The germline CDR1 and CDR2 sequences are MDHEN and SYDVKM. CDR3 length equals 18 residues. The CDR3 bases are TGTGCCAGCAGTTTAGCAGACAGGGCTCCACTCTATAATGAAAAACTGTTTTTT. Encoded protein: CASSLADRAPLYNEKLFF.

This clonotype was observed once. The J gene is TRBJ2-7, the V gene TRBV30; 13 bases line up with TRBD2. The germline V gene has CDR1 GTSNPN and CDR2 SVGIG (reference sequence). CDR3 size: 14 residues. V dropped 3 bases and J dropped 2; count of bases not matched to a gene: 1. CDR3 residues: CAWRTSGGAYEQYF. DNA for the CDR3: TGTGCCTGGAGAACTAGCGGGGGGGCCTACGAGCAGTACTTC.

The rearrangement links TRBV5-1 to TRBJ2-7, with 7 positions matching TRBD1. V shed 4 bases and J 2 bases; nucleotides not matched to a gene: 9. The length of the CDR3 is 15 residues. In germline, CDR1 is SGHRS, CDR2 YFSETQ. The CDR3 coding sequence is TGCGCCAGCAGCGTCACGGGACAGACCGCCTACGAGCAGTACTTC. It yields the protein CASSVTGQTAYEQYF.

This clonotype appeared once. The rearrangement joins TRBV3-1 to TRBJ1-2, with D maybe TRBD1 (5 bases). The CDR3 runs 16 residues. Trimming shortened V by 3 bases and J by 0 bases, and 14 bases separated the two germline ends. CDR1 and CDR2 from the germline V gene are LGHDT and YNNKEL (reference sequence). The CDR3 protein is CASSHIRARANYGYTF. The CDR3 region has the DNA TGTGCCAGCAGCCACATCAGGGCGAGGGCTAACTATGGCTACACCTTC.